This T cell receptor (beta chain) derives from a study of blood T cell repertoires in COVID-19. In the study overall: Specimens from acute and convalescent COVID-19 originated in the United States, Italy and Spain.

Profiling relied on immunoSEQ multiplex PCR, and the TCRdb table lists in-frame clones only, not all of them. The table has about 210,000 clones, roughly 85% seen once. In its sample, this clone was seen many times. Germline V lookup: CDR1 SGHTA, CDR2 FQGNSA. The CDR3 extends over 17 amino acids. The V end lost 5 bases, the J end lost 0 bases, and 19 bases lay between the germline ends. The sequence was collected from a man in his fifties or sixties with COVID-19, enrolled during active disease. The chain joins TRBV7-2 to TRBJ1-2, with D maybe TRBD1 (6 bases). The specimen sequenced was peripheral blood. The CDR3 DNA is TGTGCCAGCAGCAAACCCGGACAGACTGTCGCTAACTATGGCTACACCTTC. Translated: CASSKPGQTVANYGYTF.